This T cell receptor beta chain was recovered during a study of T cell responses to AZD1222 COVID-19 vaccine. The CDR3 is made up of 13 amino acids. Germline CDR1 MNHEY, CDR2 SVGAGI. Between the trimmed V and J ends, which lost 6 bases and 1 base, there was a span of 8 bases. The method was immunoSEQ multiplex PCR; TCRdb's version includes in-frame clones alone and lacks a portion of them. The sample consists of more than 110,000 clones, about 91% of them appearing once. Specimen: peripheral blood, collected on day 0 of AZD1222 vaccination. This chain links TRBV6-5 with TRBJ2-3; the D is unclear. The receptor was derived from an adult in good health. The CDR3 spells CASSLLGTDTQYF. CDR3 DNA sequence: TGTGCCAGCAGCCTCCTAGGCACAGATACGCAGTATTTT.